The clone carrying this T cell receptor (beta chain) was observed a handful of times. The antigen is unknown. Ophthalmopathy patients showed a Clinical Activity Score of at least 3, NOSPECS grade of at least 4 and duration under 3 months. The study excluded patients with uncontrolled infection, other autoimmune disease, pregnancy or lactation. Each 10 ml fresh peripheral blood draw supplied the PBMCs. What was amplified from RNA transcripts were TCR beta CDR3 regions. The TCR CDR3 first-round RT-PCR relied on the HTBI primer set. From the multiplex PCR reads, TCRdb called clonotypes with MiXCR, one entry per CDR3 protein. The sample has around 530,000 distinct CDR3 sequences; roughly a sixth are singletons. This record comes from a study of T cells in Graves' hyperthyroidism and ophthalmopathy. The study's findings and limits: The model anticipated ophthalmopathy a median about six months pre-onset.

Trimming removed 1 base at V and 7 bases at J, with 4 bases between. Germline CDR1 and CDR2: SQVTM and ANQGSEA. This CDR3 comprises 10 residues. The gene calls are TRBV29-1 and TRBJ1-1; D uncertain. This TCR came from a woman younger than 30 with Graves' ophthalmopathy. The sequencing sample was made of blood. This CDR3 is CSVEVSEAFF. In nucleotides, the CDR3 is TGCAGCGTTGAAGTCAGTGAAGCTTTCTTT.